Given below is one TCR beta chain in context. Its antigen is not known. The data belong to a study of T cells after yellow fever vaccination. As for the study in general: SMART-Seq v4 Ultra Low Input prepared libraries from low-cell fractions. Findings of the study overall: Among all clonotypes, a small share was observed in both CD4 and CD8 compartments. In post-booster samples, most primary-vaccination clones reappeared (under 98% CD4, 70% to 90% CD8). Peak timing came faster in the weaker secondary response, day 5 versus 15.

TCRdb used MiXCR to reprocess the 5' RACE reads, holding one entry per CDR3 protein. The sample gives 55,000 to 70,000 distinct CDR3 sequences, less than 8.5% of which show up once; 35% to 40% is in the top ten. This CDR3 has 16 amino acids. V lost 0 bases and J 5 bases, leaving 16 bases between the germline ends. Looked up from germline, CDR1 is LGHNA and CDR2 is YNFKEQ. This chain connects TRBV4-2 to TRBJ2-5, with D perhaps matching TRBD2 (7 bases). This sequence was found in a young man who received the YFV17D yellow fever vaccine. The input for sequencing was CD8+ T cells sorted from PBMCs, taken more than 40 days after the first yellow fever vaccination. In DNA form, the CDR3 reads TGTGCCAGCAGCCAAGATTCCGGGGGGCCGGGTGAGACCCAGTACTTC. This encodes CASSQDSGGPGETQYF.